A single sample is the source of the 11 T cell receptor beta chains below, sequenced in a study of blood T cell repertoires in COVID-19. This table comes from immunoSEQ multiplex PCR, and its TCRdb copy is limited to in-frame clones, with some not included. The sample shows 400,000 to 550,000 clones, 87% of them seen only once. The sample was PBMCs or T cells enriched from blood (not recorded which). The receptor set was obtained from a woman between 18 and 30 years old with acute COVID-19.

The V call is TRBV7-3, the J call TRBJ2-3, with D possibly matching TRBD2 (6 bases). V was pared by 0 bases and J by 4 bases, with 14 bases between. This CDR3 is built from 16 residues. Germline V CDR1 and CDR2: SGHTA, FQGTGA. CDR3 nucleotides: TGTGCCAGCAGCTTAACGGGCGGGACCACGTCAGATACGCAGTATTTT. It is translated as CASSLTGGTTSDTQYF.

The chain links TRBV3-1 (or the pseudogene TRBV3-2) to TRBJ2-7; tentative D call: TRBD1 (6 bases). Germline CDR1 is LGHDT and CDR2 is YNNKEL (reference sequence). V gave up 1 base and J gave up 3 bases, with 16 bases separating them. The CDR3 is made up of 16 amino acids. CDR3 sequence (DNA): TGTGCCAGCAGCCAAGTTAGAACAGGGAGTTACTACGAGCAGTACTTC. Translated: CASSQVRTGSYYEQYF.

The CDR3 protein is CASSPRQGRETQYF. The CDR3 DNA reads TGTGCCAGCAGCCCCAGACAGGGTCGAGAGACCCAGTACTTC. This chain joins TRBV7-9 and TRBJ2-5; 7 bases line up with TRBD1. The germline V gene encodes CDR1 SEHNR and CDR2 FQNEAQ (reference sequence). This CDR3 is 14 amino acids long. Trimming at V came to 5 bases and at J to 4 bases, leaving 7 bases not matched to a gene.

The chain carries TRBV30 and TRBJ2-2, with a tentative D call TRBD1 (5 bases). V shed 4 bases and J shed 1 base, with 10 bases lying between them. CDR3 length equals 14 residues. Per the germline V gene, CDR1 is GTSNPN and CDR2 is SVGIG (reference sequence). In DNA, the CDR3 is TGTGCCTGGAAATGGGGCCGGAACACCGGGGAGCTGTTTTTT. It codes for CAWKWGRNTGELFF.

This clone has only one observation. The chain uses TRBV28 and TRBJ1-2; D is unclear. Looked up from germline, CDR1 is MDHEN and CDR2 is SYDVKM. The CDR3 covers 13 residues. V dropped 2 bases and J dropped 4 bases, with 8 bases sitting between them. The CDR3 nucleotides read TGTGCCAGCAGTTTACCCAGTGTCTATGGCTACACCTTC. Translated: CASSLPSVYGYTF.

CDR3 sequence: CASDKDPQGTGYTF. In DNA, the CDR3 is TGTGCCAGCGACAAAGATCCACAGGGGACAGGCTACACCTTC. V and J are TRBV6-5 and TRBJ1-2; the match to TRBD1 covers 7 bases. Trimming cost V 8 bases and J 8 bases; bases outside gene matches: 14. The germline V gene encodes CDR1 MNHEY and CDR2 SVGAGI. The CDR3 length is 14 residues.

In the case of this clone: Within the sample, other DNA sequences also encode this same CDR3. The chain carries TRBV9 and TRBJ2-1, with a possible D match to TRBD1 (6 bases). Trimming pared 0 bases from V and 2 bases from J, leaving 9 bases between. In germline, CDR1 is SGDLS, CDR2 YYNGEE. There are 15 residues in the CDR3. CDR3 DNA: TGTGCCAGCAGCGTAGATGGGGGCGCCTACAATGAGCAGTTCTTC. Protein sequence: CASSVDGGAYNEQFF.

The CDR3: CASSLEGGRRSYNEQFF. The CDR3 nucleotides are TGCGCCAGCAGCTTAGAAGGGGGAAGGAGGTCCTACAATGAGCAGTTCTTC. V gene TRBV5-1 combines with J gene TRBJ2-1, with D perhaps matching TRBD1 (6 bases). The CDR3 has 17 residues. Looked up from germline, CDR1 is SGHRS and CDR2 is YFSETQ. The V end was cut by 2 bases, the J end by 1 base, with 16 bases between.

V is TRBV13 and J is TRBJ1-1; D possibly corresponds to TRBD1 (5 bases). The V end lost 6 bases, the J end lost 5 bases, and 16 bases lay between the germline ends. There are 14 residues in the CDR3. CDR1 is PRHDT, CDR2 FYEKMQ, per germline (reference sequence). CDR3 coding DNA: TGTGCCAGCAGACCTGGCAGGGATGAAACTGAAGCTTTCTTT. Its protein product is CASRPGRDETEAFF.

V usage is TRBV5-6 and J usage is TRBJ2-3, with D uncertain. Per the germline V gene, CDR1 is SGHDT and CDR2 is YYEEEE. The length of the CDR3 is 14 residues. Deletions cut 4 bases from V and 0 bases from J, with 9 bases between. CDR3 coding DNA: TGTGCCAGCAGCCGAGTCTCTAGCACAGATACGCAGTATTTT. This encodes CASSRVSSTDTQYF. The variable domain in full, with the rest retrieved from reference TRBV5-6 and TRBJ2-3, is DAGVTQSPTHLIKTRGQQVTLRCSPKSGHDTVSWYQQALGQGPQFIFQYYEEEERQRGNFPDRFSGHQFPNYSSELNVNALLLGDSALYLCASSRVSSTDTQYFGPGTRLTVL.

The CDR3 nucleotides are TGTGCCAGCAGTTTACCCAGCGGGAGATTTGGTGAGACCCAGTACTTC. Translating it yields CASSLPSGRFGETQYF. The chain combines TRBV28 with TRBJ2-5; 8 bases are shared with TRBD2. CDR3 length equals 16 residues. The germline gives CDR1 MDHEN, CDR2 SYDVKM. V shed 2 bases and J 5 bases; nucleotides not matched to a gene: 10. Full variable domain (missing parts from reference TRBV28 and TRBJ2-5): DVKVTQSSRYLVKRTGEKVFLECVQDMDHENMFWYRQDPGLGLRLIYFSYDVKMKEKGDIPEGYSVSREKKERFSLILESASTNQTSMYLCASSLPSGRFGETQYFGPGTRLLVL.